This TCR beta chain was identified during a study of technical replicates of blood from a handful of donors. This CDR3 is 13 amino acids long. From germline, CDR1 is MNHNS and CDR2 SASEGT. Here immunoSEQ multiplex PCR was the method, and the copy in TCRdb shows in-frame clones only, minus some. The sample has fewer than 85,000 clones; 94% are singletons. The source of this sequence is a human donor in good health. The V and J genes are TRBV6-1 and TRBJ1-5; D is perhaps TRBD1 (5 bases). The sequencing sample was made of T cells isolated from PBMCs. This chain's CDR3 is CTHGQGRGQPQHF. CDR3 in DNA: TGTACCCACGGGCAGGGAAGGGGACAGCCCCAGCATTTT.